The 14 T cell receptor beta chains in this list originate from one sample, sequenced in a study of T-cell reconstitution after alpha-beta-depleted transplantation in children. Unique molecular identifiers were incorporated into the prepared TCRbeta library. From the PCR reads, TCRdb called clonotypes with MiXCR, one entry per CDR3 protein. The table shows about 980,000 distinct CDR3 sequences, with about 30% occurring only once. The sample consisted of PBMCs, mostly from graft donor cells, taken 360 days after TCRalphabeta/CD19-depleted stem cell transplant. Every receptor here comes from a boy in the first two years of life who had a stem cell transplant for SCID, so the T cells may come from the graft donor.

The V and J genes are TRBV28 and TRBJ1-3; D unclear. The CDR3 has 15 residues. Germline loops: CDR1 MDHEN, CDR2 SYDVKM. Trimming pared 3 bases from V and 0 bases from J, leaving 9 bases between. In nucleotides, the CDR3 is TGTGCCAGCAGTTTCGGACTCTTCTCTGGAAACACCATATATTTT. Translated, it gives CASSFGLFSGNTIYF.

This clonotype has just a few counts. This chain links TRBV20-1 with TRBJ2-7; either TRBD1 or TRBD2 may fit D (5 bases each). The CDR3 runs to 14 residues. The V gene's germline CDR1 is DFQATT and CDR2 SNEGSKA (reference sequence). The germline V and J ends were trimmed by 3 bases and 1 base, with 13 bases remaining between them. The CDR3 loop is CSASFGWGSYEQYF. CDR3 nucleotides: TGCAGTGCTAGTTTCGGGTGGGGGTCCTACGAGCAGTACTTC.

V is TRBV15 and J is TRBJ2-3; D not certain. Trimming shortened V by 0 bases and J by 2 bases, and 9 bases separated the two germline ends. CDR1 and CDR2 from the germline V gene are LNHNV and YYDKDF (reference sequence). There are 15 residues in the CDR3. CDR3 nucleotide sequence: TGTGCCACCAGCAGAGATCACGCGGACACAGATACGCAGTATTTT. Translated: CATSRDHADTDTQYF.

The V gene is TRBV10-3, the J gene TRBJ2-2; 7 bases are a match to TRBD2. Looked up from germline, CDR1 is ENHRY and CDR2 is SYGVKD. This CDR3 contains 17 residues. V gave up 0 bases and J gave up 0 bases; unmatched junction bases: 4. The CDR3 DNA sequence: TGTGCCATCAGTGAGTCGGGACTAAAGTCGAACACCGGGGAGCTGTTTTTT. It specifies CAISESGLKSNTGELFF.

This clonotype was recorded a few times. The J gene is TRBJ2-7, the V gene TRBV19, with a weak D call TRBD1 (5 bases). Per the germline V gene, CDR1 is LNHDA and CDR2 is SQIVND (reference sequence). This CDR3 contains 15 residues. V shed 1 base and J shed 3 bases, with 13 bases lying between them. The CDR3 loop is CASSIARRQGYEQYF. The CDR3 coding sequence is TGTGCCAGTAGTATAGCCCGGCGTCAGGGCTACGAGCAGTACTTC. Full variable domain (remainder filled in from reference TRBV19 and TRBJ2-7): DGGITQSPKYLFRKEGQNVTLSCEQNLNHDAMYWYRQDPGQGLRLIYYSQIVNDFQKGDIAEGYSVSREKKESFPLTVTSAQKNPTAFYLCASSIARRQGYEQYFGPGTRLTVT.

V is TRBV2 and J is TRBJ1-5, with D hard to call. There are 15 residues in the CDR3. CDR1 and CDR2 (germline): SNHLY, FYNNEI. V was trimmed by 3 bases and J by 2 bases, leaving 11 bases between them. CDR3 DNA sequence: TGTGCCAGCAGTGATCTTAGAGAGGGCAATCAGCCCCAGCATTTT. Its protein product is CASSDLREGNQPQHF.

This clonotype was observed a handful of times. V and J are TRBV29-1 and TRBJ2-7; D is possibly TRBD2 (7 bases). Germline CDR1 and CDR2: SQVTM and ANQGSEA. This CDR3 comprises 15 residues. V was cut by 2 bases and J by 2 bases, with 16 bases left in between. This CDR3 is CSVELLGGAPYEQYF. The CDR3 DNA sequence: TGCAGCGTTGAACTCCTAGGGGGGGCGCCCTACGAGCAGTACTTC.

This chain uses TRBV5-1 with TRBJ2-7; 7 bases line up with TRBD2. Germline V gene lookup returns CDR1 SGHRS and CDR2 YFSETQ. This CDR3 spans 15 amino acids. Germline trimming cut 0 bases from V and 4 bases from J; bases unmatched to any gene: 7. The CDR3 bases are TGCGCCAGCAGCTTGGAAGCGGGGCCCTTGTACGAGCAGTACTTC. Translated, it gives CASSLEAGPLYEQYF. The full variable domain, rest sourced from reference TRBV5-1 and TRBJ2-7, is KAGVTQTPRYLIKTRGQQVTLSCSPISGHRSVSWYQQTPGQGLQFLFEYFSETQRNKGNFPGRFSGRQFSNSRSEMNVSTLELGDSALYLCASSLEAGPLYEQYFGPGTRLTVT.

The J gene is TRBJ2-5, the V gene TRBV5-1; 7 nucleotides line up with TRBD1. Germline V gene data show CDR1 as SGHRS and CDR2 as YFSETQ. Trimming at V came to 0 bases and at J to 2 bases, leaving 4 bases not matched to a gene. The CDR3 contains 15 residues. CDR3: CASSLGPGQQETQYF. The CDR3 DNA reads TGCGCCAGCAGCTTGGGCCCGGGACAGCAAGAGACCCAGTACTTC.

This clonotype showed up many times. V is TRBV4-2 and J is TRBJ2-5; 7 bases line up with TRBD1. CDR1 is LGHNA, CDR2 YNFKEQ, per germline. The CDR3 sequence is 15 residues long. Trimming removed 4 bases from V and 5 bases from J; junction bases left unmatched: 10. CDR3 coding DNA: TGTGCCAGCAGCCCCCGACAGGGCTTTTCGGAGACCCAGTACTTC. Translating gives CASSPRQGFSETQYF.

The CDR3 protein is CASSLSPQSVSYEQYF. CDR3 nucleotide sequence: TGTGCCAGCAGTTTATCCCCGCAGTCGGTCTCCTACGAGCAGTACTTC. The V gene is TRBV27, the J gene TRBJ2-7; D remains ambiguous. V lost 0 bases and J 0 bases, leaving 12 bases between the germline ends. The CDR3 contains 16 residues. Germline V CDR1 and CDR2: MNHEY, SMNVEV (reference sequence).

This clonotype has a handful of counts. The chain links TRBV7-9 to TRBJ2-7, with 8 positions matching TRBD1. V was clipped by 0 bases and J by 3 bases; unmatched bases: 4. Germline-derived CDR1 and CDR2 are SEHNR and FQNEAQ (reference sequence). The CDR3 is 15 residues long. CDR3 nucleotides: TGTGCCAGCAGCTTAGCCGAAACAGGGGGCTACGAGCAGTACTTC. Amino acid sequence: CASSLAETGGYEQYF.

A few counts support this clonotype. The V and J genes are TRBV29-1 and TRBJ2-3; 10 bases fit TRBD2. Losses at the gene ends were 6 bases for V and 1 base for J; bases not matched to a gene: 13. The CDR3 sequence is 17 residues long. Germline CDR1 reads SQVTM; CDR2 reads ANQGSEA. CDR3 sequence (DNA): TGCAGCGTCGTCCGACGGCTAGCGGGGGCCGGCACAGATACGCAGTATTTT. Translated, it gives CSVVRRLAGAGTDTQYF.

This clonotype was seen a few times. The chain carries TRBV27 and TRBJ1-2; D unresolved. V was cut by 4 bases and J by 7 bases, with 16 bases left in between. CDR3 length: 14 amino acids. Germline CDR1 reads MNHEY; CDR2 reads SMNVEV (reference sequence). In nucleotides, the CDR3 is TGTGCCAGCAGTTCCAGTGGGTCCTTTGCTGGCTACACCTTC. It encodes CASSSSGSFAGYTF.